Below are 9 T cell receptor beta chains sequenced from a single sample in a study of metastatic and nonmetastatic thyroid tumors. TCRdb ran MiXCR on the PCR reads. The data contain under 35,000 clones, over 20% of them singletons. No treatment of any kind had been given to any patient before thyroid surgery. Sequencing input: blood. The receptors here all came from a female donor with papillary thyroid cancer or a benign thyroid nodule (not recorded which). Some clones in this sample may be carry-over from other donors' samples.

This clone was counted a few times. The V call is TRBV28, the J call TRBJ1-2; no definite D call. The ends were cut back, 8 bases at V and 4 bases at J, with 11 bases in the middle. Germline V CDR1 and CDR2: MDHEN, SYDVKM. The length of the CDR3 is 12 residues. CDR3: CASGQATYGYTF. In DNA, the CDR3 is TGTGCCAGCGGGCAGGCTACCTATGGCTACACCTTC.

This clone was seen at least ten times. This chain uses TRBV29-1 with TRBJ2-1; 11 bases align to TRBD2. This CDR3 contains 15 residues. Germline CDR1 reads SQVTM; CDR2 reads ANQGSEA. V dropped 7 bases and J dropped 4; count of bases not matched to a gene: 9. The CDR3 DNA reads as TGCAGCGCCAATAGCGGGAGGGCCTGGTACAATGAGCAGTTCTTC. This encodes CSANSGRAWYNEQFF.

This clone was found once. The rearrangement joins TRBV11-2 to TRBJ2-1; no definite D call. From germline, CDR1 is SGHAT and CDR2 FQNNGV. The CDR3 totals 15 residues. V was shortened by 3 bases and J by 2 bases, with 11 bases between the two germline ends. The CDR3 loop reads CASSLVQETYNEQFF. The CDR3 nucleotides read TGTGCCAGCAGCTTGGTGCAAGAGACCTACAATGAGCAGTTCTTC.

In this sample, this clone turned up many times. The V gene is TRBV4-2, the J gene TRBJ2-4; TRBD2 matches 11 bases. The CDR3 has 16 amino acids. Germline CDR1 LGHNA, CDR2 YNFKEQ. Trimming took 1 base from V and 2 from J; bases not matched to a gene: 1. Written as DNA, the CDR3 is TGTGCCAGCAGCCAAGGACTAGCGGGAACCAAAAACATTCAGTACTTC. Translating gives CASSQGLAGTKNIQYF.

This clone was observed at least ten times. The rearrangement links TRBV5-5 to TRBJ2-7, with 10 bases fitting TRBD2. Germline V CDR1 and CDR2: SGHKS, YYEKEE (reference sequence). J gave up 6 bases and V 1 base, and 7 bases lay outside the gene matches. The CDR3 spans 15 residues. CDR3 in amino acids: CASSLRLAGGGEQYF. Here the CDR3 DNA reads TGTGCCAGCAGCTTGAGGTTAGCGGGAGGAGGCGAGCAGTACTTC.

This clone was detected a few times. Its ends do not fully match the called genes, so a read error is possible. The rearrangement joins TRBV20-1 to TRBJ2-1, with 7 bases aligning to TRBD2. Germline CDR1 reads DFQATT; CDR2 reads SNEGSKA (reference sequence). This CDR3 has 17 residues. The CDR3 is CSARDSSGGNSYNEKFF. The DNA for the CDR3 is TGCAGTGCTAGAGACTCCTCGGGGGGTAACTCCTACAATGAGAAGTTCTTC.

In regard to this clone: Other DNA sequences in the sample encode the same CDR3. The chain links TRBV2 to TRBJ2-3, with D uncertain. Trimming removed 2 bases from V and 0 bases from J, with 9 bases in between. Germline loops: CDR1 SNHLY, CDR2 FYNNEI. The CDR3 contains 15 residues. The CDR3, as DNA: TGTGCCAGCAGTGAATCGGGCAGTAGCACAGATACGCAGTATTTT. Amino acids: CASSESGSSTDTQYF.

A word on this clone: Other DNA sequences in this sample translate to the same CDR3. The chain uses TRBV5-4 and TRBJ1-2; D unclear. The ends were cut back, 4 bases at V and 5 bases at J, with 15 bases in the middle. There are 14 residues in the CDR3. The germline CDR1 and CDR2 sequences are SGHNT and YYREEE (reference sequence). This CDR3 is CASSAASGDYGYTF. CDR3 DNA sequence: TGTGCCAGCAGCGCGGCGTCAGGTGATTATGGCTACACCTTC.

Note on this clone: Distinct nucleotide sequences in the sample also encode this CDR3. As DNA, the CDR3 is TGTGCCAGCAGTTCGGGCGGACTAGGGACAGGAAATGGCTACACCTTC. Translation gives CASSSGGLGTGNGYTF. The rearrangement links TRBV28 to TRBJ1-2; 8 nucleotides align to TRBD1. With 4 bases clipped from V and 6 bases from J, the junction kept 13 bases outside the gene matches. Germline loops: CDR1 MDHEN, CDR2 SYDVKM. This CDR3 has 16 amino acids.